The sequence of this TCR beta chain was determined in a study of shared clonotypes between healthy human individuals. General study points: Owing to a small donor count, the genetic and exposure-history diversity represented was limited.

Adult donors, all healthy and HIV-negative, had no recent acute infections or vaccinations. To note about this clone: Its antigen is as yet unknown.

Data came from immunoSEQ multiplex PCR; TCRdb stores just in-frame clones and leaves some out. The sample lists more than 1.2 million clones, approximately 98.5% occurring once. The CDR3 is 16 amino acids. With 0 bases clipped from V and 0 bases from J, the junction kept 1 base outside the gene matches. Germline V gives CDR1 SGDLS, CDR2 YYNGEE. The rearrangement joins TRBV9 to TRBJ2-1; 9 bases match TRBD1. The sequence derives from a man in his thirties or forties in good health. The specimen sequenced was naive CD4+ T cells sorted from blood. Specified subset: CD45RA+ positively selected. CDR3: CASSVVDRGSYNEQFF. The CDR3, as DNA: TGTGCCAGCAGCGTAGTGGACAGGGGCTCCTACAATGAGCAGTTCTTC. The complete variable domain, with remaining parts taken from reference TRBV9 and TRBJ2-1, reads DSGVTQTPKHLITATGQRVTLRCSPRSGDLSVYWYQQSLDQGLQFLIQYYNGEERAKGNILERFSAQQFPDLHSELNLSSLELGDSALYFCASSVVDRGSYNEQFFGPGTRLTVL.